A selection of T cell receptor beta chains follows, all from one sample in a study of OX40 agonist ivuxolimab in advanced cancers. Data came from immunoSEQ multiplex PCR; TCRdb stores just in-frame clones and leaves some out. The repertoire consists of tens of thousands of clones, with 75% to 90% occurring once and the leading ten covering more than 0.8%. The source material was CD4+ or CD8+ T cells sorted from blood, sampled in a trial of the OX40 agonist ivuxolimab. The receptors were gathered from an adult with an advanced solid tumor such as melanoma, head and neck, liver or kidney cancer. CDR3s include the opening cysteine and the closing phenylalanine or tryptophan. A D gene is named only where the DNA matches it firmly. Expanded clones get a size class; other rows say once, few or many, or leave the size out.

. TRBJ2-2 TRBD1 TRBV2 TGTGCCAGCAGCCCGGGACAGTCCACCCCAATTAACACCGGGGAGCTGTTTTTT CASSPGQSTPINTGELFF
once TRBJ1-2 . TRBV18 TGTGCCAGCTCACCACCGCCGCAGCAGTATGGCTACACCTTC CASSPPPQQYGYTF
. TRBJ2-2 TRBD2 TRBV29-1 TGCAGCGCAGGGACTAGCGGAAGCACCGGGGAGCTGTTTTTT CSAGTSGSTGELFF
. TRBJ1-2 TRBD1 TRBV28 TGTGCCAGCAGACTGGGACAGAACTATGGCTACACCTTC CASRLGQNYGYTF
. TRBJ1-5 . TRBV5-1 TGCGCCAGCAGCCCCCAGGCCGGGCAAGGCCAGCCCCAGCATTTT CASSPQAGQGQPQHF
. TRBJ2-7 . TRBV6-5 TGTGCCAGCAGTTCTGACAGAGCCTACGAGCAGTACTTC CASSSDRAYEQYF
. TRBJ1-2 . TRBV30 TGTGCCTACTCCCGGAGGTATGGCTACACCTTC CAYSRRYGYTF
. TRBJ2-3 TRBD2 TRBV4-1 TGCGCCAGCAGCCAAGATAGGAGCGGGGGCACAGATACGCAGTATTTT CASSQDRSGGTDTQYF
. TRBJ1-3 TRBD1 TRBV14 TGTGCCAGCAGTCCCGGGACAGCGGGAAACACCATATATTTT CASSPGTAGNTIYF
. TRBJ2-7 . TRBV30 TGTGCCTGGAGTGTACTGGGGGACGAGCAGTACTTC CAWSVLGDEQYF
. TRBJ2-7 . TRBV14 TGTGCCAGCAGCCGGAATCAGGGGCCCGGACGGTACGAGCAGTACTTC CASSRNQGPGRYEQYF
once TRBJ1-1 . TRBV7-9 TGTGCCAGCAGCCCGATGGGGAACACTGAAGCTTTCTTT CASSPMGNTEAFF
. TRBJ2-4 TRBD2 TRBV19 TGTGCCAGTAGCCCGGGAGGAGTAGCCAAAAACATTCAGTACTTC CASSPGGVAKNIQYF
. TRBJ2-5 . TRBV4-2 TGTGCCAGCAGCCAAGACCGACTGGGTGAGACCCAGTACTTC CASSQDRLGETQYF